This T cell receptor beta chain was identified in a study of T cells in localized non-small cell lung cancer. Notes on the study in general: One tumor region alone was sequenced, and heterogeneity therefore remains possible. Elevated circulating T cell density in blood was associated with longer overall survival.

Trimming took off 2 bases at V and 5 bases at J, with 10 bases between the two ends. Germline lookup yields CDR1 MGHDK and CDR2 SYGVNS. This CDR3 spans 14 amino acids. Sequencing was performed with immunoSEQ multiplex PCR; in TCRdb, only in-frame clones are kept and a portion is missing. The sample has about 1,800 clones, 25% to 30% seen once; the top ten hold roughly 15%. Turning to this clone: Its antigen is not identified.

The TCR comes from a woman aged 40-75 years with stage I lung adenocarcinoma. The chain uses TRBV25-1 and TRBJ2-1, with D possibly called TRBD1 or TRBD2 (5 bases each). Sequenced here: lung tumor tissue, sampled before any cancer treatment. The CDR3 bases are TGTGCCAGCAGTGAACCGGGACGGGACAATGAGCAGTTCTTC. Protein: CASSEPGRDNEQFF.